This entry lists 7 T cell receptor beta chains sequenced from one sample in a study of T cell changes during pregnancy in multiple sclerosis. The data were produced by immunoSEQ multiplex PCR, yet TCRdb's version contains in-frame clones alone and is incomplete. Among approximately 34,000 clones, 90% were seen once, and the ten largest hold around an eighth. The sequenced sample was CD8+ T cells from peripheral blood mononuclear cells, obtained in the first trimester of pregnancy. Every receptor here comes from a female donor with multiple sclerosis, enrolled in a pregnancy study.

The chain joins TRBV6-5 to TRBJ2-7, with 7 bases lining up with TRBD1. V trimming: 6 bases; J trimming: 5 bases; junction bases outside the gene matches: 13. Looked up from germline, CDR1 is MNHEY and CDR2 is SVGAGI. CDR3 length: 15 residues. Here the CDR3 DNA reads TGTGCCAGCAGACTCCAAGACAGGGCGTTCGACGAGCAGTACTTC. It codes for CASRLQDRAFDEQYF.

This chain joins TRBV27 and TRBJ1-2, with D tentatively TRBD1 (6 bases). The germline V gene has CDR1 MNHEY and CDR2 SMNVEV (reference sequence). The CDR3 sequence is 15 residues long. The V gene lost 4 bases and the J gene lost 3 bases, with 15 bases spanning the gap. DNA for the CDR3: TGTGCCAGCAGTTCGTCATGGACAGAGGACTATGGCTACACCTTC. Encoded protein: CASSSSWTEDYGYTF.

The chain recombines TRBV9 with TRBJ2-1; TRBD2 agrees at 7 bases. Trimming at V came to 0 bases and at J to 0 bases, leaving 3 bases not matched to a gene. The CDR3 is 16 residues long. The germline gives CDR1 SGDLS, CDR2 YYNGEE. As DNA, the CDR3 is TGTGCCAGCAGCGTAGTTCGGGGGGTCTCCTACAATGAGCAGTTCTTC. Translation: CASSVVRGVSYNEQFF.

The rearrangement uses TRBV1 and TRBJ1-2; the D call of TRBD1 is as the table states it, not checked on the DNA. TRBV1 is an annotated pseudogene. The CDR3 sequence is 14 residues long. The CDR3 loop reads CTSPNRGQDYGYTF. The CDR3 nucleotides read TGCACCAGCCCAAACAGGGGGCAGGACTATGGCTACACCTTC.

This chain links TRBV19 with TRBJ2-3, with 15 nucleotides matching TRBD2. V shed 6 bases and J 2 bases; nucleotides not matched to a gene: 3. The CDR3 has 16 residues. Germline-derived CDR1 and CDR2 are LNHDA and SQIVND (reference sequence). CDR3 nucleotides: TGTGCCAGTAGGCGGACTAGCGGGAGGGCCACAGATACGCAGTATTTT. Residues: CASRRTSGRATDTQYF.

This chain joins TRBV27 and TRBJ2-3; TRBD2 matches 9 bases. The J segment lost 5 bases and the V segment lost 1 base, leaving 4 bases of the junction unmatched. CDR1 and CDR2 from the germline V gene are MNHEY and SMNVEV (reference sequence). The CDR3 consists of 15 residues. The CDR3 DNA is TGTGCCAGCAGTTTATTGGCGGGGGGGGGAGATACGCAGTATTTT. This sequence encodes CASSLLAGGGDTQYF.

The V call is TRBV29-1, the J call TRBJ1-1; 10 bases line up with TRBD1. J was trimmed by 5 bases and V by 0 bases; bases with no gene match: 3. The germline V gene encodes CDR1 SQVTM and CDR2 ANQGSEA. The CDR3 covers 14 residues. Here the CDR3 reads CSVEDRTGGTEAFF. The CDR3 DNA follows: TGCAGCGTTGAAGATCGGACAGGGGGGACTGAAGCTTTCTTT.